This is a list of T cell receptor beta chains from one sample in a study of T cell repertoires in cytomegalovirus infection. Their antigens are not known. TCRdb re-called the reads with MiXCR, one entry per CDR3 protein. The data show hundreds of thousands of distinct CDR3 sequences, with 25% to 30% seen just once and 15% to 20% held by the top ten. The sequencing used cultured PBMCs, collected from culture after CMV antigen stimulation. These TCRs come from a human donor in good health (CMV status not recorded). Some clones in this sample may be carry-over from other donors' samples. CDR3s include the opening cysteine and the closing phenylalanine or tryptophan. D genes are given only for firm matches. The size of a clone is reported for some rows only, either as once, few or many, or as a class for expanded clones.

CDR3nt: TGTGCCAGCAGTGTTCAGGGGGGGATAGAGACCCAGTACTTC; CDR3aa: CASSVQGGIETQYF; v_gene: TRBV2; j_gene: TRBJ2-5; d_gene: NA; abundance: few
CDR3nt: TGTGCCAGCAGCTCCGCCGGGGGACTTCACACAGATACGCAGTATTTT; CDR3aa: CASSSAGGLHTDTQYF; v_gene: TRBV5-3; j_gene: TRBJ2-3; d_gene: NA; abundance: NA
CDR3nt: TGTGCCATCAGTGAGATGCTAGCGGGAGTCACCAATGAGCAGTTCTTC; CDR3aa: CAISEMLAGVTNEQFF; v_gene: TRBV10-3; j_gene: TRBJ2-1; d_gene: TRBD2; abundance: few
CDR3nt: TGTGCCAGCAGCTTGGAAGGACTAGCGGACAATGAGCAGTTCTTC; CDR3aa: CASSLEGLADNEQFF; v_gene: TRBV11-3; j_gene: TRBJ2-1; d_gene: TRBD2; abundance: many
CDR3nt: TGTGCCAGCAGCTACCGGGACAACAGTTACAATGAGCAGTTCTTC; CDR3aa: CASSYRDNSYNEQFF; v_gene: TRBV7-6; j_gene: TRBJ2-1; d_gene: NA; abundance: once
CDR3nt: TGTGCCATCAGTACCGGCGGGGGCCGCTACAATGAGCAGTTCTTC; CDR3aa: CAISTGGGRYNEQFF; v_gene: TRBV10-3; j_gene: TRBJ2-1; d_gene: NA; abundance: NA
CDR3nt: TGTGCCAGCAGACAGTTATCCTCGGGACAGGGGCTCGGCTACACCTTC; CDR3aa: CASRQLSSGQGLGYTF; v_gene: TRBV6-1; j_gene: TRBJ1-2; d_gene: TRBD1; abundance: many
CDR3nt: TGTGCCAGCAGCCAAGGCAGTCTAGCGGGAGATACGCAGTATTTT; CDR3aa: CASSQGSLAGDTQYF; v_gene: TRBV3-1; j_gene: TRBJ2-3; d_gene: TRBD2; abundance: few
CDR3nt: TGTGCCAGCAGCCAACTCGACCCCTCCTACGAGCAGTACTTC; CDR3aa: CASSQLDPSYEQYF; v_gene: TRBV7-9; j_gene: TRBJ2-7; d_gene: NA; abundance: few
CDR3nt: TGTGCCAGCAGTGAATATGACCAGGCGCTATGGGGCTACACCTTC; CDR3aa: CASSEYDQALWGYTF; v_gene: TRBV25-1; j_gene: TRBJ1-2; d_gene: NA; abundance: few
CDR3nt: TGTGCCAGCAGTTTAGGGGACCACCACACTGGGGAGCTGTTTTTT; CDR3aa: CASSLGDHHTGELFF; v_gene: TRBV12-3/TRBV12-4; j_gene: TRBJ2-2; d_gene: NA; abundance: NA
CDR3nt: TGTGCCAGCAGTTTAGTTAGCTTCAGGGGCTATGGCTACACCTTC; CDR3aa: CASSLVSFRGYGYTF; v_gene: TRBV12-3/TRBV12-4; j_gene: TRBJ1-2; d_gene: NA; abundance: few
CDR3nt: TGTGCCAGCAGCAAACAGGGGACTCCGGATAAGACCCAGTACTTC; CDR3aa: CASSKQGTPDKTQYF; v_gene: TRBV5-4; j_gene: TRBJ2-5; d_gene: NA; abundance: NA
CDR3nt: TGTGCCAGCAGCCTAGGGGGGCGGGCTTTCTTT; CDR3aa: CASSLGGRAFF; v_gene: TRBV11-2; j_gene: TRBJ1-1; d_gene: NA; abundance: NA
CDR3nt: TGTGCCACCAGCAGAGTGCCGGGGATCTCTAGCACAGATACGCAGTATTTT; CDR3aa: CATSRVPGISSTDTQYF; v_gene: TRBV15; j_gene: TRBJ2-3; d_gene: NA; abundance: few
CDR3nt: TGTGCCACCAGTGACCACCGGGTTCACACCGGGGAGCTGTTTTTT; CDR3aa: CATSDHRVHTGELFF; v_gene: TRBV24-1; j_gene: TRBJ2-2; d_gene: NA; abundance: NA
CDR3nt: TGTGCCAGCAGCTTAGAAGGGGCAGGGGGGAACTATGGCTACACCTTC; CDR3aa: CASSLEGAGGNYGYTF; v_gene: TRBV7-9; j_gene: TRBJ1-2; d_gene: TRBD1; abundance: few
CDR3nt: TGTGCCAGCAGCCAAGTTATGGGCCGGGGGAATGAGCAGTTCTTC; CDR3aa: CASSQVMGRGNEQFF; v_gene: TRBV14; j_gene: TRBJ2-1; d_gene: NA; abundance: few
CDR3nt: TGTGCCAGCAGCCCCTGGGGGCGCGACTATGGCTACACCTTC; CDR3aa: CASSPWGRDYGYTF; v_gene: TRBV7-2; j_gene: TRBJ1-2; d_gene: NA; abundance: many
CDR3nt: TGTGCCAGCAGCACCCCCCAGGATACGCAGTATTTT; CDR3aa: CASSTPQDTQYF; v_gene: TRBV9; j_gene: TRBJ2-3; d_gene: NA; abundance: NA
CDR3nt: TGTGCCAGCAGTATACCGGGACAAATTAACACTGAAGCTTTCTTT; CDR3aa: CASSIPGQINTEAFF; v_gene: TRBV28; j_gene: TRBJ1-1; d_gene: NA; abundance: NA
CDR3nt: TGCAGTGCCCGCATTAGCGGGAGAGGCACCGGGGAGCTGTTTTTT; CDR3aa: CSARISGRGTGELFF; v_gene: TRBV20-1; j_gene: TRBJ2-2; d_gene: TRBD2; abundance: NA
CDR3nt: TGTGCCAGCAGCTTGGACAGGGTGGGGAATTCACCCCTCCACTTT; CDR3aa: CASSLDRVGNSPLHF; v_gene: TRBV7-3; j_gene: TRBJ1-6; d_gene: TRBD1; abundance: few
CDR3nt: TGTGCCAGCAGCCCTAGCGGGAGTGACAATGAGCAGTTCTTC; CDR3aa: CASSPSGSDNEQFF; v_gene: TRBV12-3/TRBV12-4; j_gene: TRBJ2-1; d_gene: TRBD2; abundance: few
CDR3nt: TGTGCCAGCAGCTTCGACGGGACAGCTTCCTACGAGCAGTACTTC; CDR3aa: CASSFDGTASYEQYF; v_gene: TRBV7-2; j_gene: TRBJ2-7; d_gene: TRBD1; abundance: few
CDR3nt: TGTGCCAGCAGAAAATGGGAGTTCGGCCAGCCCCAGCATTTT; CDR3aa: CASRKWEFGQPQHF; v_gene: TRBV27; j_gene: TRBJ1-5; d_gene: NA; abundance: few
CDR3nt: TGTGCCAGCCGGCCGCTACAGGGTCGGGAGACCCAGTACTTC; CDR3aa: CASRPLQGRETQYF; v_gene: TRBV27; j_gene: TRBJ2-5; d_gene: NA; abundance: NA
CDR3nt: TGTGCCTGGAGTGTATGGAAGGGTTCTTGGTCATACTCCTACGAGCAGTACTTC; CDR3aa: CAWSVWKGSWSYSYEQYF; v_gene: TRBV30; j_gene: TRBJ2-7; d_gene: NA; abundance: NA
CDR3nt: TGTGCCAGCAGCTTTTCCACTAGCGGGATCTACAATGAGCAGTTCTTC; CDR3aa: CASSFSTSGIYNEQFF; v_gene: TRBV7-6; j_gene: TRBJ2-1; d_gene: TRBD2; abundance: many
CDR3nt: TGCAGTGCTCCGGGACTAGCGGGATCCTACTCCTACAATGAGCAGTTCTTC; CDR3aa: CSAPGLAGSYSYNEQFF; v_gene: TRBV20-1; j_gene: TRBJ2-1; d_gene: TRBD2; abundance: NA
CDR3nt: TGTGCCAGCAGTGAATCGTCAGGGGGGCGTGATACGCAGTATTTT; CDR3aa: CASSESSGGRDTQYF; v_gene: TRBV6-1; j_gene: TRBJ2-3; d_gene: NA; abundance: few
CDR3nt: TGTGCCAGCAGGGACACCGGGACAGATGGGATCGGCAATCAGCCCCAGCATTTT; CDR3aa: CASRDTGTDGIGNQPQHF; v_gene: TRBV2; j_gene: TRBJ1-5; d_gene: TRBD1; abundance: few
CDR3nt: TGTGCCAGCAGACACAGGGGGGTCGGGATCAATCAGCCCCAGCATTTT; CDR3aa: CASRHRGVGINQPQHF; v_gene: TRBV6-1; j_gene: TRBJ1-5; d_gene: TRBD1; abundance: NA
CDR3nt: TGTGCCAGCACGCCCCGGTGGGCGGATACGCAGTATTTT; CDR3aa: CASTPRWADTQYF; v_gene: TRBV12-3/TRBV12-4; j_gene: TRBJ2-3; d_gene: NA; abundance: few
CDR3nt: TGTGCCAGCAGCCAAAAAATAAGGGGAGAGAACTATGGCTACACCTTC; CDR3aa: CASSQKIRGENYGYTF; v_gene: TRBV4-2; j_gene: TRBJ1-2; d_gene: NA; abundance: NA
CDR3nt: TGTGCCAGCAGATTACAGGGTGGAAGTTCACCCCTCCACTTT; CDR3aa: CASRLQGGSSPLHF; v_gene: TRBV2; j_gene: TRBJ1-6; d_gene: NA; abundance: NA
CDR3nt: TGTGCCAGCAGTTTTCCGGGCACTTGGTACTATGTTAGCAATCAGCCCCAGCATTTT; CDR3aa: CASSFPGTWYYVSNQPQHF; v_gene: TRBV28; j_gene: TRBJ1-5; d_gene: NA; abundance: few
CDR3nt: TGTGCCAGCAGTCCCTACCGGCAGGGGCGAGCTGAAGCTTTCTTT; CDR3aa: CASSPYRQGRAEAFF; v_gene: TRBV6-5; j_gene: TRBJ1-1; d_gene: NA; abundance: few
CDR3nt: TGTGCCAGCAGTTTAAAAGGGGGAAGGGTCGGACAGCCCCAGCATTTT; CDR3aa: CASSLKGGRVGQPQHF; v_gene: TRBV12-3/TRBV12-4; j_gene: TRBJ1-5; d_gene: NA; abundance: few
CDR3nt: TGTGCCAGCAGCGAACTAGCCGGGGGGTTCTTC; CDR3aa: CASSELAGGFF; v_gene: TRBV7-2; j_gene: TRBJ2-1; d_gene: NA; abundance: NA
CDR3nt: TGTGCCAGCAGTTTTGGGGGGGATTATCGCTATGGCTACACCTTC; CDR3aa: CASSFGGDYRYGYTF; v_gene: TRBV28; j_gene: TRBJ1-2; d_gene: NA; abundance: NA
CDR3nt: TGCGCCAGCAGCAACCAGGGGGCGCGGGGCTATGGCTACACCTTC; CDR3aa: CASSNQGARGYGYTF; v_gene: TRBV5-1; j_gene: TRBJ1-2; d_gene: TRBD1; abundance: NA
CDR3nt: TGTGCCAGCAGCCGGCTAGCGGGAGCGGGGACAGATACGCAGTATTTT; CDR3aa: CASSRLAGAGTDTQYF; v_gene: TRBV7-9; j_gene: TRBJ2-3; d_gene: TRBD2; abundance: many
CDR3nt: TGTGCCAGCTCACCAGGCGGGTTGGAGTGTGAGCAGTTCTTC; CDR3aa: CASSPGGLECEQFF; v_gene: TRBV18; j_gene: TRBJ2-1; d_gene: NA; abundance: NA
CDR3nt: TGTGCCAGTGGACATGAGTTCAATCAGCCCCAGCATTTT; CDR3aa: CASGHEFNQPQHF; v_gene: TRBV19; j_gene: TRBJ1-5; d_gene: NA; abundance: NA
CDR3nt: TGTGCCAGCCGGATTGGGACTAGCGGAGAGACCCAGTACTTC; CDR3aa: CASRIGTSGETQYF; v_gene: TRBV12-3/TRBV12-4; j_gene: TRBJ2-5; d_gene: TRBD2; abundance: NA
CDR3nt: TGTGCCACAACGGGACACTGGAACACTGAAGCTTTCTTT; CDR3aa: CATTGHWNTEAFF; v_gene: TRBV19; j_gene: TRBJ1-1; d_gene: NA; abundance: NA
CDR3nt: TGTGCCAGCAGCTTCGCGGGGGGGCAAGGCAATGAGCAGTTCTTC; CDR3aa: CASSFAGGQGNEQFF; v_gene: TRBV7-2; j_gene: TRBJ2-1; d_gene: TRBD2; abundance: many
CDR3nt: TGTGCCAGCAGCTTAGCAGTTGTGGGCACTGAAGCTTTCTTT; CDR3aa: CASSLAVVGTEAFF; v_gene: TRBV11-2; j_gene: TRBJ1-1; d_gene: NA; abundance: NA
CDR3nt: TGTGCCAGTAGTACGGGTCCAGGGGGTAAGCAGCCCCAGCATTTT; CDR3aa: CASSTGPGGKQPQHF; v_gene: TRBV19; j_gene: TRBJ1-5; d_gene: TRBD1; abundance: many
CDR3nt: TGTGCCAGTAGTATATCCCCCACTAGCGGCTCCTACAATGAGCAGTTCTTC; CDR3aa: CASSISPTSGSYNEQFF; v_gene: TRBV19; j_gene: TRBJ2-1; d_gene: TRBD2; abundance: few
CDR3nt: TGTGCCAGCAGCTTATTGGGGGGGGGGCTTGGTGAGCAGTTCTTC; CDR3aa: CASSLLGGGLGEQFF; v_gene: TRBV7-2; j_gene: TRBJ2-1; d_gene: NA; abundance: NA
CDR3nt: TGTGCCAGCAGCTATGGACAGGGTACGAATGAGCAGTTCTTC; CDR3aa: CASSYGQGTNEQFF; v_gene: TRBV7-3; j_gene: TRBJ2-1; d_gene: TRBD1; abundance: NA
CDR3nt: TGTGCCAGCAGCCCAGTGGGGGGTGCGGAGACCCAGTACTTC; CDR3aa: CASSPVGGAETQYF; v_gene: TRBV7-2; j_gene: TRBJ2-5; d_gene: NA; abundance: NA
CDR3nt: TGTGCCAGCAGGAAAACTACCCTCTACAATGAGCAGTTCTTC; CDR3aa: CASRKTTLYNEQFF; v_gene: TRBV2; j_gene: TRBJ2-1; d_gene: NA; abundance: many